These T cell receptor beta chains were read from a single sample in a study of identical twins. MiXCR was run by TCRdb on the 5' RACE reads, yielding one entry per CDR3 protein. The data show roughly 260,000 distinct CDR3 sequences, approximately 6.8% seen once. These same data were also listed under a study on yellow fever vaccine responses in identical twins.

Sample: CD8+ T cells sorted from blood. The receptors come from a woman aged 18-30 years in good health. The CDR3 runs from the conserved cysteine through the conserved F or W. D genes are given only for firm matches. Expanded clones get a size class; other rows say once, few or many, or leave the size out.

v_call	j_call	d_call	clone_size	cdr3_aa	cdr3_nt
TRBV24-1	TRBJ2-2	NA	many	CATSDFDRTNGELFF	TGTGCCACCAGTGATTTCGACAGGACGAACGGGGAGCTGTTTTTT
TRBV5-6	TRBJ2-1	NA	NA	CASSLGRYTYNEQFF	TGTGCCAGCAGCTTGGGGCGTTATACCTACAATGAGCAGTTCTTC
TRBV18	TRBJ1-3	NA	many	CASPQSAGDLNTIYF	TGTGCCAGCCCCCAATCGGCAGGGGATCTGAACACCATATATTTT
TRBV4-2	TRBJ1-2	NA	many	CASSPPGRYGYTF	TGTGCCAGCAGCCCCCCTGGACGATATGGCTACACCTTC
TRBV12-3/TRBV12-4	TRBJ1-5	NA	many	CASSLPGNQPQHF	TGTGCCAGCAGTTTGCCAGGGAATCAGCCCCAGCATTTT
TRBV5-1	TRBJ2-7	NA	NA	CASSQGLNLYEQYF	TGCGCCAGCAGCCAAGGACTAAATTTGTACGAGCAGTACTTC
TRBV6-2/TRBV6-3	TRBJ2-7	TRBD2	NA	CASSYSRLAGDYEQYF	TGTGCCAGCAGTTACTCCAGGCTAGCGGGTGACTACGAGCAGTACTTC
TRBV10-2	TRBJ2-3	NA	few	CASGSWQLGADTQYF	TGCGCCAGCGGGAGTTGGCAGCTGGGGGCAGATACGCAGTATTTT
TRBV6-4	TRBJ2-1	TRBD1	NA	CASSDSGQGVYEQFF	TGTGCCAGCAGTGACTCAGGACAGGGTGTCTATGAGCAGTTCTTC
TRBV9	TRBJ2-1	NA	few	CASSAEGGRNEQFF	TGTGCCAGCAGCGCCGAGGGGGGCCGTAATGAGCAGTTCTTC
TRBV11-2	TRBJ2-5	NA	NA	CASSSVGANQETQYF	TGTGCCAGCAGCTCCGTGGGGGCAAACCAAGAGACCCAGTACTTC
TRBV7-8	TRBJ1-4	NA	few	CASSRENLRRLHNEKLFF	TGTGCCAGCAGCCGGGAGAATCTTAGAAGACTACATAATGAAAAACTGTTTTTT
TRBV7-8	TRBJ2-2	TRBD2	NA	CASSPRGSGRGGELFF	TGTGCCAGCAGCCCCCGGGGTAGCGGGAGAGGGGGGGAGCTGTTTTTT
TRBV7-2	TRBJ2-3	NA	few	CASSSFFTDATTDTQYF	TGTGCCAGCAGCTCTTTTTTTACGGACGCTACCACAGATACGCAGTATTTT
TRBV28	TRBJ2-5	NA	NA	CASRHTWASTQETQYF	TGTGCCAGCAGGCACACTTGGGCCTCCACCCAAGAGACCCAGTACTTC
TRBV27	TRBJ2-5	NA	many	CASRIGGNQETQYF	TGTGCCAGCAGGATCGGGGGTAACCAAGAGACCCAGTACTTC
TRBV12-3/TRBV12-4	TRBJ1-1	NA	many	CASIPDRYETEAFF	TGTGCCAGCATCCCAGACAGATACGAAACTGAAGCTTTCTTT
TRBV28	TRBJ2-3	NA	NA	CASSSPKGFSTDTQYF	TGTGCCAGCAGTTCGCCAAAGGGGTTTAGCACAGATACGCAGTATTTT
TRBV5-1	TRBJ1-2	NA	NA	CASPDLINYGYTF	TGCGCCAGCCCGGACCTAATAAATTATGGCTACACCTTC
TRBV29-1	TRBJ2-1	NA	NA	CSVRSGEGINEQFF	TGCAGCGTGCGGTCGGGAGAGGGTATCAATGAGCAGTTCTTC
TRBV12-5	TRBJ2-2	NA	once	CASGTGTDTGELFF	TGTGCTAGTGGCACCGGGACCGACACCGGGGAGCTGTTTTTT
TRBV4-1	TRBJ2-1	NA	NA	CASSQDNKGAEQFF	TGCGCCAGCAGCCAAGATAATAAAGGGGCTGAGCAGTTCTTC
TRBV27	TRBJ2-7	NA	NA	CASSLYSSVNYEQYF	TGTGCCAGCAGTTTATATTCTAGCGTCAACTACGAGCAGTACTTC
TRBV29-1	TRBJ2-3	NA	many	CSVESPRDSWTDTQYF	TGCAGCGTTGAAAGCCCCCGGGACTCTTGGACAGATACGCAGTATTTT
TRBV28	TRBJ2-1	NA	many	CASSFGGRSYNEQFF	TGTGCCAGCAGTTTTGGTGGGAGATCCTACAATGAGCAGTTCTTC
TRBV24-1	TRBJ2-3	TRBD2	NA	CATSDLGGPTQYF	TGTGCCACCAGTGATCTGGGAGGGCCTACGCAGTATTTT
TRBV4-1	TRBJ2-1	TRBD1	many	CASSQSWTGRDNEQFF	TGCGCCAGCAGCCAATCCTGGACAGGGCGAGACAATGAGCAGTTCTTC
TRBV24-1	TRBJ2-2	TRBD1	many	CATSDPRGQGLDTGELFF	TGTGCCACCAGTGACCCCAGGGGACAGGGCTTGGACACCGGGGAGCTGTTTTTT
TRBV10-1	TRBJ1-6	NA	NA	CASSEFGGSPLHF	TGCGCCAGCAGTGAGTTCGGGGGTTCACCCCTCCACTTT
TRBV24-1	TRBJ1-4	NA	NA	CATSENSEKLFF	TGTGCCACCAGTGAAAACAGTGAAAAACTGTTTTTT
TRBV12-3/TRBV12-4	TRBJ2-5	NA	many	CASSFRGGSETQYF	TGTGCCAGCAGTTTTAGAGGGGGGAGTGAGACCCAGTACTTC
TRBV12-3/TRBV12-4	TRBJ2-2	TRBD2	few	CASSLSPRLAGGPENTGELFF	TGTGCCAGCAGTTTATCCCCCAGACTAGCGGGAGGGCCTGAGAACACCGGGGAGCTGTTTTTT
TRBV2	TRBJ2-1	NA	NA	CASSEWRGLYNEQFF	TGTGCCAGCAGTGAATGGCGGGGTCTTTACAATGAGCAGTTCTTC
TRBV24-1	TRBJ1-2	NA	many	CATSDLATDYGYTF	TGTGCCACCAGTGATTTGGCCACCGACTATGGCTACACCTTC
TRBV12-3/TRBV12-4	TRBJ1-4	TRBD1	many	CASRRQGRVNGEKLFF	TGTGCCAGCAGGAGACAGGGGAGGGTCAACGGGGAAAAACTGTTTTTT
TRBV12-3/TRBV12-4	TRBJ2-1	NA	many	CASSLAADRPGDEQFF	TGTGCCAGCAGTTTAGCTGCGGATCGCCCGGGCGATGAGCAGTTCTTC
TRBV19	TRBJ2-7	TRBD2	NA	CASSPKREGIYEQYF	TGTGCCAGTAGTCCCAAGCGGGAGGGTATCTACGAGCAGTACTTC
TRBV27	TRBJ2-5	NA	NA	CASSLWGNPQETQYF	TGTGCCAGCAGTTTATGGGGTAACCCCCAAGAGACCCAGTACTTC
TRBV27	TRBJ2-2	TRBD2	NA	CASSLQLAGMIAGELFF	TGTGCCAGCAGTTTACAACTAGCGGGAATGATAGCCGGGGAGCTGTTTTTT
TRBV7-9	TRBJ2-7	NA	few	CASSYPFPPEQYF	TGTGCCAGCAGCTACCCATTCCCCCCGGAGCAGTACTTC
TRBV2	TRBJ2-1	TRBD2	NA	CASSVPTPGLAGEAGSYNEQFF	TGTGCCAGCAGTGTTCCGACCCCGGGACTAGCGGGAGAGGCAGGCTCCTACAATGAGCAGTTCTTC
TRBV15	TRBJ2-3	NA	NA	CATSRDRAGDTQYF	TGTGCCACCAGCAGAGATCGTGCGGGGGATACGCAGTATTTT
TRBV29-1	TRBJ1-2	TRBD1	NA	CSVTETGGPYGYTF	TGCAGCGTGACTGAGACAGGGGGCCCCTATGGCTACACCTTC